Shown below are 17 T cell receptor beta chains from a single sample sequenced in a study of blood T cells in healthy people across ages. Through a sample-barcoded 5' primer and a J-beta primer mix, a second PCR was run for roughly 6 to 11 cycles. TCRdb called the 5' RACE reads again in MiXCR, with one record for every CDR3 protein. Of about 1.8 million distinct CDR3 sequences listed, about 50% were seen once; the top ten hold approximately 2.1%. Sample: blood. Every receptor here comes from a woman between 40 and 50 years old in good health.

The V and J genes are TRBV6-6 and TRBJ2-5; 9 bases map to TRBD1. The DNA end favors TRBJ2-7, so the J call may be wrong. The CDR3 is made up of 16 amino acids. The germline gives CDR1 MNHNY, CDR2 SVGAGI (reference sequence). The DNA for the CDR3 is TGTGCCAGCAGTTACTCCGGGACAGGGTTATCCCACGAGCAGTACTTC. Protein: CASSYSGTGLSHEQYF.

The chain recombines TRBV12-3 or TRBV12-4 with TRBJ2-1, with 12 bases lining up with TRBD2. Trimming at V came to 6 bases and at J to 9 bases, leaving 6 bases not matched to a gene. This CDR3 contains 14 residues. This CDR3 reads CASRPSGGVGEQFF. CDR3 DNA: TGTGCCAGCAGGCCTAGCGGGGGGGTCGGTGAGCAGTTCTTC.

The chain has TRBV6-5 and TRBJ2-3; possibly TRBD2 for D (7 bases). The CDR3 length is 17 residues. The V gene lost 0 bases and the J gene lost 1 base, with 14 bases spanning the gap. Looked up from germline, CDR1 is MNHEY and CDR2 is SVGAGI. CDR3 sequence (DNA): TGTGCCAGCAGTTACTCGACGGCGGGGGCCCGCACAGATACGCAGTATTTT. It codes for CASSYSTAGARTDTQYF.

The chain employs TRBV15 and TRBJ1-6, with D unresolved. V shed 0 bases and J shed 10 bases, with 7 bases lying between them. Per germline, CDR1 LNHNV and CDR2 YYDKDF (reference sequence). The CDR3 is 13 amino acids. The CDR3 DNA is TGTGCCACCAGCAGAGATTTTGGCTCACCCCTCCACTTT. It specifies CATSRDFGSPLHF.

This clonotype turned up a few times. The V gene is TRBV6-6, the J gene TRBJ1-4; 10 bases align to TRBD1. CDR1 is MNHNY and CDR2 is SVGAGI in the germline V gene (reference sequence). With V trimmed by 5 bases and J by 3 bases, 0 bases remained unmatched. The CDR3 has 14 amino acids. Written as DNA, the CDR3 is TGTGCCAGCAGTGGGACAGGGGCTAATGAAAAACTGTTTTTT. This encodes CASSGTGANEKLFF.

The chain has TRBV12-3 or TRBV12-4 and TRBJ2-7; 10 positions agree with TRBD2. J gave up 0 bases and V 8 bases, and 10 bases lay outside the gene matches. The CDR3 runs 16 residues. CDR3 nucleotide sequence: TGTGCCAGCCAATGGAGGACTAGCGGTCTCTCCTACGAGCAGTACTTC. It yields the protein CASQWRTSGLSYEQYF.

With regard to this clonotype: Being one base from a much bigger clone, this may be a read error. The chain couples TRBV6-2 or TRBV6-3 to TRBJ2-7, with D tentatively TRBD2 (6 bases). Between the trimmed V and J ends, which lost 6 bases and 7 bases, there was a span of 19 bases. The CDR3 consists of 14 residues. Germline assignment: CDR1 MNHEY and CDR2 SVGEGT. The CDR3 DNA reads TGTGCCAGCAGCCCACCCTCTAGCGCGGATGAGCAGTACTTC. Translation: CASSPPSSADEQYF.

The chain combines TRBV28 with TRBJ2-5, with 7 bases fitting TRBD2. The assigned J gene may be wrong: the sequence end matches TRBJ2-1 better. This CDR3 comprises 15 residues. Per germline, CDR1 MDHEN and CDR2 SYDVKM. The CDR3 sequence is CASRYSGMFQETQFF. For the CDR3, the DNA is TGTGCCAGCAGGTACAGCGGGATGTTCCAAGAGACCCAGTTCTTC.

The chain recombines TRBV28 with TRBJ2-7, with D perhaps TRBD1 (5 bases). The V end lost 6 bases, the J end lost 6 bases, and 12 bases lay between the germline ends. Germline-derived CDR1 and CDR2 are MDHEN and SYDVKM. CDR3 size: 12 residues. CDR3 in amino acids: CASSGPQGEQYF. The CDR3 nucleotides are TGTGCCAGCAGCGGACCTCAGGGCGAGCAGTACTTC.

V usage is TRBV28 and J usage is TRBJ1-5; TRBD1 aligns across 7 bases. The V and J ends lost 6 bases and 3 bases, in that order; junction bases with no gene match: 5. CDR3 length equals 14 residues. The germline V gene encodes CDR1 MDHEN and CDR2 SYDVKM. For the CDR3, the DNA is TGTGCCAGCAGACAGGGACAGTACAATCAGCCCCAGCATTTT. Translated: CASRQGQYNQPQHF.

This clonotype was counted between two and nine times. The genes are TRBV28 and TRBJ2-3; 11 bases match TRBD1. The CDR3 loop spans 16 amino acids. The germline V gene has CDR1 MDHEN and CDR2 SYDVKM. J gave up 5 bases and V 4 bases, and 8 bases lay outside the gene matches. The CDR3 region is CASSSPGTGGRDTQYF. CDR3 in DNA: TGTGCCAGCAGTTCCCCCGGGACAGGGGGTAGAGATACGCAGTATTTT.

V is TRBV9 and J is TRBJ2-3, with D perhaps TRBD1 or TRBD2 (7 bases each). The CDR3 consists of 15 residues. Trimming left V 3 bases short and J 6 bases short, with 17 bases between. Germline values: CDR1 SGDLS, CDR2 YYNGEE. The CDR3 reads CASSAQGGRIDTQYF. The CDR3 DNA follows: TGTGCCAGCAGCGCCCAGGGGGGGCGCATCGATACGCAGTATTTT.

The gene calls are TRBV4-3 and TRBJ2-5, with D perhaps TRBD1 (5 bases). Trimming stripped 4 bases from V and 11 bases from J, with 17 bases between. CDR3 length equals 13 residues. Germline V gene lookup returns CDR1 LGHNA and CDR2 YSLEER. This chain's CDR3 is CASSPTQGGEQYF. In DNA, the CDR3 is TGCGCCAGCAGCCCAACGCAGGGTGGTGAGCAGTACTTC.

The V and J genes are TRBV6-6 and TRBJ2-5; D is undetermined. Trimming removed 6 bases from V and 8 bases from J, with 16 bases in between. The CDR3 contains 13 residues. Germline V lookup: CDR1 MNHNY, CDR2 SVGAGI (reference sequence). The CDR3 nucleotides read TGTGCCAGCAGAGACGATGGCGCGCGAACCCAGTACTTC. Protein sequence: CASRDDGARTQYF.

V usage is TRBV4-1 and J usage is TRBJ2-5, with D unresolved. This CDR3 contains 14 residues. Germline lookup yields CDR1 MGHRA and CDR2 YSYEKL. The ends were cut back, 1 base at V and 5 bases at J, with 11 bases in the middle. In DNA, the CDR3 is TGCGCCAGCAGCCAAGGGTTGATGGGGGAGACCCAGTACTTC. Residues: CASSQGLMGETQYF.

The V call is TRBV11-1, the J call TRBJ2-2, with 9 bases identical to TRBD1. After removal of 6 bases from V and 5 bases from J, the junction contained 10 bases not matched to a gene. Germline V gene data show CDR1 as SGHAT and CDR2 as FQDESV (reference sequence). CDR3 length: 16 amino acids. CDR3 loop: CASREGTGKSTGELFF. Here the CDR3 DNA reads TGTGCCAGCAGGGAGGGGACAGGGAAGAGTACCGGGGAGCTGTTTTTT.

This clonotype occurred a few times. V usage is TRBV7-8 and J usage is TRBJ2-5, with 13 bases matching TRBD2. Germline lookup yields CDR1 SGHVS and CDR2 FQNEAQ. J was trimmed by 5 bases and V by 4 bases; bases with no gene match: 13. The CDR3 contains 18 residues. Here the CDR3 reads CASSSQLAGGPVFETQYF. As DNA, the CDR3 is TGTGCCAGCAGCTCCCAACTAGCGGGGGGGCCGGTATTTGAGACCCAGTACTTC.